What follows are 32 T cell receptor beta chains derived from one specimen sequenced in a study of blood T cell repertoires in COVID-19. Using immunoSEQ multiplex PCR, the repertoire was profiled, and TCRdb retains in-frame clones only, with some absent. This table has 200,000 or so clones, around 83% appearing once. Sequenced sample: peripheral blood. These receptors came from a woman between 35 and 50 years old with acute or convalescent COVID-19.

The chain's CDR3 is CASSPRQGPRPQHF. For the CDR3, the DNA is TGTGCCAGCAGTCCGCGACAGGGCCCTAGGCCCCAGCATTTT. The rearrangement joins TRBV27 to TRBJ1-5, with TRBD1 matching over 7 bases. V dropped 5 bases and J dropped 9; count of bases not matched to a gene: 10. The CDR3 is 14 amino acids. Per the germline V gene, CDR1 is MNHEY and CDR2 is SMNVEV (reference sequence).

This chain uses TRBV6-5 with TRBJ1-1, with 8 positions matching TRBD1. Trimming cost V 8 bases and J 6 bases; bases outside gene matches: 5. The CDR3 consists of 12 residues. The germline V gene encodes CDR1 MNHEY and CDR2 SVGAGI. For the CDR3, the DNA is TGTGCCAGCCAGGGGGCGAGGGCTGAAGCTTTCTTT. This translates into CASQGARAEAFF.

The gene calls are TRBV5-1 and TRBJ1-1; no reliable D call. Trimming left V 0 bases short and J 3 bases short, with 12 bases between. This CDR3 has 15 amino acids. Germline CDR1 and CDR2: SGHRS and YFSETQ. DNA of the CDR3: TGCGCCAGCAGCTTGGACCCAGGTTCGGACACTGAAGCTTTCTTT. Translation gives CASSLDPGSDTEAFF.

This clone was detected only a few times. The chain couples TRBV12-3 or TRBV12-4 to TRBJ1-2; 7 nucleotides line up with TRBD1. Losses at the gene ends were 10 bases for V and 5 bases for J; bases not matched to a gene: 7. The CDR3 extends over 12 amino acids. CDR3 sequence reads: CATSQGLYGYTF. The CDR3 DNA reads TGTGCCACATCACAGGGGTTATATGGCTACACCTTC.

This chain joins TRBV27 and TRBJ2-3; D not resolved. The V end lost 4 bases, the J end lost 5 bases, and 10 bases lay between the germline ends. Germline V gene sequence: CDR1 MNHEY, CDR2 SMNVEV (reference sequence). This CDR3 contains 13 residues. The CDR3 reads CASSSELRDTQYF. The CDR3 nucleotides read TGTGCCAGCAGTTCTGAATTGCGAGATACGCAGTATTTT.

The rearrangement links TRBV13 to TRBJ2-7, with D possibly TRBD2 on 6 matching bases. The CDR3 has 15 residues. Germline lookup yields CDR1 PRHDT and CDR2 FYEKMQ (reference sequence). V lost 4 bases and J 1 base, leaving 14 bases between the germline ends. The CDR3, as DNA: TGTGCCAGCAGCTCCGGAGCGGGCCGGTCCTACGAGCAGTACTTC. It yields the protein CASSSGAGRSYEQYF.

The V gene is TRBV9, the J gene TRBJ2-1; TRBD2 matches at 10 bases. Per germline, CDR1 SGDLS and CDR2 YYNGEE. This CDR3 contains 17 residues. V lost 4 bases to trimming and J lost 7 bases; unmatched junction nucleotides: 14. In DNA, the CDR3 is TGTGCCAGCAGCCCCCGGGGGGGTAGCGGGGGGTGGAATGAGCAGTTCTTC. It codes for CASSPRGGSGGWNEQFF. Full variable domain (outside the CDR3, taken from reference TRBV9 and TRBJ2-1): DSGVTQTPKHLITATGQRVTLRCSPRSGDLSVYWYQQSLDQGLQFLIQYYNGEERAKGNILERFSAQQFPDLHSELNLSSLELGDSALYFCASSPRGGSGGWNEQFFGPGTRLTVL.

This chain joins TRBV11-2 and TRBJ1-4; 7 bases fit TRBD1. The CDR3 has 15 amino acids. V lost 0 bases to trimming and J lost 8 bases; unmatched junction nucleotides: 6. Germline V lookup: CDR1 SGHAT, CDR2 FQNNGV. The CDR3, as DNA: TGTGCCAGCAGCTTAGACACCGCGACAGGGGAAAAACTGTTTTTT. This sequence encodes CASSLDTATGEKLFF.

The gene calls are TRBV7-2 and TRBJ1-6; no reliable D call. The V end lost 3 bases, the J end lost 10 bases, and 10 bases lay between the germline ends. Germline V gene sequence: CDR1 SGHTA, CDR2 FQGNSA. The CDR3 extends over 13 amino acids. CDR3 DNA: TGTGCCAGCAGCTTTCTAGCATCATCACCCCTCCACTTT. As protein: CASSFLASSPLHF. Together with reference TRBV7-2 and TRBJ1-6, the CDR3 gives the full variable domain: GAGVSQSPSNKVTEKGKDVELRCDPISGHTALYWYRQSLGQGLEFLIYFQGNSAPDKSGLPSDRFSAERTGGSVSTLTIQRTQQEDSAVYLCASSFLASSPLHFGNGTRLTVT.

The chain joins TRBV6-1 to TRBJ1-2; 8 bases line up with TRBD1. The ends lost 3 bases at V and 4 bases at J; junction bases unmatched: 7. Germline CDR1 and CDR2: MNHNS and SASEGT. The CDR3 is made up of 15 amino acids. The DNA of the CDR3 is TGTGCCAGCAGTGAGACAGGGGCGCGGGGCTATGGCTACACCTTC. It encodes CASSETGARGYGYTF.

V and J are TRBV5-8 and TRBJ1-1; D is uncertain. The CDR3 totals 12 residues. Looked up from germline, CDR1 is SGHTS and CDR2 is YDEGEE. Trimming left V 1 base short and J 4 bases short, with 5 bases between. The CDR3 DNA sequence: TGTGCCAGCAGCTTGTCGGGCACTGAAGCTTTCTTT. It encodes CASSLSGTEAFF.

J is TRBJ1-1 and V is TRBV28, with D possibly matching TRBD1 (5 bases). Trimming shortened V by 10 bases and J by 5 bases, and 8 bases separated the two germline ends. There are 10 residues in the CDR3. CDR1 MDHEN and CDR2 SYDVKM come from the germline V gene. CDR3 in amino acids: CANRQTEAFF. CDR3 DNA: TGTGCCAATCGACAGACTGAAGCTTTCTTT.

The chain employs TRBV5-1 and TRBJ2-3; 8 nucleotides match TRBD1. J was trimmed by 0 bases and V by 4 bases; bases with no gene match: 4. CDR3 size: 15 residues. Germline V gene sequence: CDR1 SGHRS, CDR2 YFSETQ. The CDR3 spells CASSIGQGSTDTQYF. The CDR3 bases are TGCGCCAGCAGCATCGGACAGGGTAGCACAGATACGCAGTATTTT.

The chain carries TRBV29-1 and TRBJ2-7, with 9 nucleotides matching TRBD2. This CDR3 is 14 amino acids long. Germline loops: CDR1 SQVTM, CDR2 ANQGSEA. Losses at the gene ends were 4 bases for V and 6 bases for J; bases not matched to a gene: 10. The CDR3 reads CSVVGGGVSGEQYF. DNA of the CDR3: TGCAGCGTTGTGGGCGGGGGGGTATCAGGCGAGCAGTACTTC.

The genes are TRBV28 and TRBJ2-4, with 7 nucleotides matching TRBD2. CDR1 MDHEN and CDR2 SYDVKM come from the germline V gene. The V gene end was trimmed by 7 bases and the J gene end by 5 bases; junction bases not matched to a gene: 8. The CDR3 contains 14 residues. The CDR3 region has the DNA TGTGCCAGCACCCTAGGGACTACCCAAAACATTCAGTACTTC. Its translation: CASTLGTTQNIQYF.

This chain joins TRBV6-4 and TRBJ1-6; 7 bases agree with TRBD1. After removal of 5 bases from V and 10 bases from J, the junction contained 14 bases not matched to a gene. This CDR3 spans 16 amino acids. Germline CDR1 reads MRHNA; CDR2 reads SNTAGT. In DNA form, the CDR3 reads TGTGCCAGCAGTCCCCAGGGGGTTGGATCCCAATCACCCCTCCACTTT. As protein: CASSPQGVGSQSPLHF.

The chain links TRBV30 to TRBJ2-4, with D tentatively TRBD1 (5 bases). V lost 0 bases and J 8 bases, leaving 5 bases between the germline ends. Germline V lookup: CDR1 GTSNPN, CDR2 SVGIG (reference sequence). This CDR3 region has 11 residues. The CDR3 region is CAWSVGDIQYF. In DNA form, the CDR3 reads TGTGCCTGGAGTGTAGGGGACATTCAGTACTTC.

V is TRBV6-5 and J is TRBJ2-1, with 10 nucleotides matching TRBD1. Germline V gene lookup returns CDR1 MNHEY and CDR2 SVGAGI. V lost 0 bases to trimming and J lost 10 bases; unmatched junction nucleotides: 6. This CDR3 is built from 15 residues. The CDR3 DNA follows: TGTGCCAGCAGTTACTCGGGACAGGGGAGGCCCGAGCAGTTCTTC. It specifies CASSYSGQGRPEQFF.

This chain connects TRBV3-1 (or the pseudogene TRBV3-2) to TRBJ1-2, with D unresolved. CDR1 and CDR2 (germline): LGHDT, YNNKEL (reference sequence). CDR3 size: 13 residues. Trimming left V 4 bases short and J 4 bases short, with 10 bases between. Here the CDR3 reads CASSRSEAYGYTF. The DNA for the CDR3 is TGTGCCAGCAGCCGGTCGGAGGCCTATGGCTACACCTTC.

The gene calls are TRBV6-4 and TRBJ1-3; D remains ambiguous. CDR1 and CDR2 from the germline V gene are MRHNA and SNTAGT. Trimming shortened V by 8 bases and J by 4 bases, and 21 bases separated the two germline ends. This CDR3 region has 16 residues. CDR3: CASSAPTGPRGNTIYF. For the CDR3, the DNA is TGTGCCAGCTCGGCACCCACGGGTCCGAGGGGAAACACCATATATTTT.

The chain recombines TRBV5-1 with TRBJ1-1; TRBD1 agrees at 7 bases. This CDR3 has 13 amino acids. J gave up 6 bases and V 0 bases, and 2 bases lay outside the gene matches. Germline CDR1 reads SGHRS; CDR2 reads YFSETQ. The CDR3 region is CASSLGQGPEAFF. CDR3 nucleotides: TGCGCCAGCAGCTTGGGACAGGGACCTGAAGCTTTCTTT.

The V and J genes are TRBV5-4 and TRBJ2-1, with 8 bases lining up with TRBD2. The CDR3 spans 17 residues. Looked up from germline, CDR1 is SGHNT and CDR2 is YYREEE (reference sequence). The V gene end was trimmed by 0 bases and the J gene end by 2 bases; junction bases not matched to a gene: 7. The CDR3 spells CASSLEVSGNAYNEQFF. DNA of the CDR3: TGTGCCAGCAGCTTGGAGGTTAGCGGGAACGCCTACAATGAGCAGTTCTTC.

V and J are TRBV30 and TRBJ1-2, with a possible D match to TRBD1 (5 bases). CDR3 length: 14 residues. Trimming removed 5 bases at V and 4 bases at J, with 17 bases between. Per germline, CDR1 GTSNPN and CDR2 SVGIG (reference sequence). The CDR3 region is CAWDTQVPVYGYTF. CDR3 bases: TGTGCCTGGGACACACAGGTACCCGTCTATGGCTACACCTTC.

V usage is TRBV6-5 and J usage is TRBJ1-4, with 10 bases fitting TRBD1. The CDR3 totals 14 residues. Germline V gene sequence: CDR1 MNHEY, CDR2 SVGAGI. V was clipped by 6 bases and J by 8 bases; unmatched bases: 6. This CDR3 reads CASRSGTGVEKLFF. The DNA for the CDR3 is TGTGCCAGCAGATCCGGGACAGGGGTCGAAAAACTGTTTTTT.

The chain uses TRBV7-9 and TRBJ2-6, with 10 bases aligning to TRBD2. From germline, CDR1 is SEHNR and CDR2 FQNEAQ (reference sequence). The length of the CDR3 is 19 residues. The V and J ends lost 0 bases and 1 base, in that order; junction bases with no gene match: 6. CDR3: CASSLASSGSPSGANVLTF. The CDR3 DNA reads as TGTGCCAGCAGCTTAGCTTCTAGCGGGAGTCCGTCTGGGGCCAACGTCCTGACTTTC.

The genes are TRBV9 and TRBJ2-2; D remains ambiguous. This CDR3 comprises 14 residues. Germline V CDR1 and CDR2: SGDLS, YYNGEE. Trimming cost V 0 bases and J 2 bases, with 5 bases left between them. CDR3: CASSVARNTGELFF. The DNA for the CDR3 is TGTGCCAGCAGCGTAGCCAGAAACACCGGGGAGCTGTTTTTT.

The chain links TRBV7-9 to TRBJ2-7, with 7 bases aligning to TRBD1. Germline trimming cut 5 bases from V and 4 bases from J; bases unmatched to any gene: 11. Germline V gene lookup returns CDR1 SEHNR and CDR2 FQNEAQ (reference sequence). CDR3 length: 15 residues. The CDR3 region has the DNA TGTGCCAGCAGCCGAGCCGGGACAGACTTTTACGAGCAGTACTTC. Residues: CASSRAGTDFYEQYF.

This clone was counted between two and nine times. This rearrangement joins TRBV5-1 to TRBJ1-1, with D maybe TRBD1 (5 bases). Germline-derived CDR1 and CDR2 are SGHRS and YFSETQ. Trimming cost V 7 bases and J 0 bases, with 19 bases left between them. The CDR3 runs to 16 residues. Here the CDR3 DNA reads TGCGCCAGCTCACGGCTTGGGGGGGTCATGAACACTGAAGCTTTCTTT. Its protein is CASSRLGGVMNTEAFF. The complete variable domain, with remaining parts taken from reference TRBV5-1 and TRBJ1-1, reads KAGVTQTPRYLIKTRGQQVTLSCSPISGHRSVSWYQQTPGQGLQFLFEYFSETQRNKGNFPGRFSGRQFSNSRSEMNVSTLELGDSALYLCASSRLGGVMNTEAFFGQGTRLTVV.

The gene calls are TRBV7-9 and TRBJ1-2; TRBD1 aligns across 8 bases. V lost 0 bases, J lost 3 bases, and 9 bases stayed unmatched. This CDR3 region has 17 residues. Germline V gene data show CDR1 as SEHNR and CDR2 as FQNEAQ (reference sequence). As DNA, the CDR3 is TGTGCCAGCAGCTTAGCCCCCGGGACAGGAACCTACTATGGCTACACCTTC. Its translation: CASSLAPGTGTYYGYTF.

The chain uses TRBV6-4 and TRBJ1-4; TRBD1 might be the D (6 bases). Germline CDR1 is MRHNA and CDR2 is SNTAGT. The CDR3 is made up of 12 amino acids. V was shortened by 2 bases and J by 11 bases, with 9 bases between the two germline ends. CDR3 loop: CASSDPGDKLFF. In DNA form, the CDR3 reads TGTGCCAGCAGTGACCCAGGGGACAAACTGTTTTTT.

The chain links TRBV18 to TRBJ2-2, with 15 bases that match TRBD2. The germline gives CDR1 KGHSH, CDR2 LQKENI. Losses at the gene ends were 0 bases for V and 4 bases for J; bases not matched to a gene: 6. The CDR3 contains 19 residues. The CDR3 reads CASSPPGLAGGNPTGELFF. The CDR3 nucleotides are TGTGCCAGCTCACCACCTGGACTAGCGGGGGGGAACCCCACCGGGGAGCTGTTTTTT. Using reference TRBV18 and TRBJ2-2 for the parts outside the CDR3, the full variable domain is NAGVMQNPRHLVRRRGQEARLRCSPMKGHSHVYWYRQLPEEGLKFMVYLQKENIIDESGMPKERFSAEFPKEGPSILRIQQVVRGDSAAYFCASSPPGLAGGNPTGELFFGEGSRLTVL.

The chain carries TRBV2 and TRBJ1-6; 11 nucleotides line up with TRBD1. CDR3 size: 14 residues. V was clipped by 1 base and J by 15 bases; unmatched bases: 5. Germline-derived CDR1 and CDR2 are SNHLY and FYNNEI. The CDR3 sequence is CASSEGTGGYRLHF. Here the CDR3 DNA reads TGTGCCAGCAGTGAAGGGACAGGGGGCTACCGCCTCCACTTT. The full variable domain, with the rest looked up from reference TRBV2 and TRBJ1-6, is EPEVTQTPSHQVTQMGQEVILRCVPISNHLYFYWYRQILGQKVEFLVSFYNNEISEKSEIFDDQFSVERPDGSNFTLKIRSTKLEDSAMYFCASSEGTGGYRLHFGNGTRLTVT.